These T cell receptor beta chains were read from a single sample in a study of T cells in narcolepsy. Profiled with immunoSEQ multiplex PCR; TCRdb holds only in-frame clones, not every one. The table has 25,000 to 30,000 clones, around 87% seen once. The sample taken for sequencing was memory (CD45RA-) CD4+ T cells from blood. The receptor set was obtained from a human donor in good health. Each CDR3 is given with its conserved first and last residue. The D gene is left open where the match is weak. Not every row has a clone size; where given, it reads once, few, many or a size class.

J: TRBJ2-3; size: .; D: TRBD1; V: TRBV5-1; DNA: TGCGCCAGCAGCTCCGGACAGGGCACAGATACGCAGTATTTT; CDR3: CASSSGQGTDTQYF
J: TRBJ2-3; size: .; D: TRBD1; V: TRBV2; DNA: TGTGCCAGCAGCCACGGGACAGGGAAAAGCACAGATACGCAGTATTTT; CDR3: CASSHGTGKSTDTQYF
J: TRBJ2-3; size: .; D: TRBD2; V: TRBV4-2; DNA: TGTGCCAGCAGCCAAGATAGCGGGGGGGCCGATACGCAGTATTTT; CDR3: CASSQDSGGADTQYF
J: TRBJ2-3; size: .; D: .; V: TRBV7-2; DNA: TGTGCCAGCAGCTTGAATTCTGGAGTAAACACAGATACGCAGTATTTT; CDR3: CASSLNSGVNTDTQYF
J: TRBJ1-1; size: .; D: TRBD1; V: TRBV5-1; DNA: TGCGCCAGCAGCTTCCAGGGGGACACTGAAGCTTTCTTT; CDR3: CASSFQGDTEAFF
J: TRBJ1-2; size: .; D: .; V: TRBV6-1; DNA: TGTGCCAGCAGGGGAGCCGGGCCTGGAGACGGCTACACCTTC; CDR3: CASRGAGPGDGYTF
J: TRBJ2-2; size: .; D: .; V: TRBV10-1; DNA: TGCGCCAGCAGTCTTACCCCTAACACCGGGGAGCTGTTTTTT; CDR3: CASSLTPNTGELFF
J: TRBJ1-1; size: .; D: .; V: TRBV14; DNA: TGTGCCAGCAGCCAAGCTGGGGAAGGGGGGAGGCTACGGGCTTTCTTT; CDR3: CASSQAGEGGRLRAFF
J: TRBJ1-2; size: few; D: TRBD1; V: TRBV6-5; DNA: TGTGCCAGCAGTTCGGGACAGGGGGCTGCTACCTTC; CDR3: CASSSGQGAATF
J: TRBJ2-7; size: .; D: TRBD1; V: TRBV27; DNA: TGTGCCAGCAGCACAACCGGGACAGGGAGGTCCTACGAGCAGTACTTC; CDR3: CASSTTGTGRSYEQYF
J: TRBJ2-5; size: .; D: .; V: TRBV9; DNA: TGTGCCAGCAGCGTAGGAGGCGCGGGGTGGGAGACCCAGTACTTC; CDR3: CASSVGGAGWETQYF
J: TRBJ1-5; size: .; D: .; V: TRBV19; DNA: TGTGCCAGTAGTATTGCCCAGGGCCCAAATCAGCCCCAGCATTTT; CDR3: CASSIAQGPNQPQHF
J: TRBJ2-1; size: .; D: TRBD2; V: TRBV7-2; DNA: TGTGCCAGCAGCTTACCGGGACTAGCGGGAACATTAGGGGAGCAGTTCTTC; CDR3: CASSLPGLAGTLGEQFF
J: TRBJ2-1; size: .; D: TRBD1; V: TRBV19; DNA: TGTGCCAGTACCGCGGACAGGTCCTCCTACAATGAGCAGTTCTTC; CDR3: CASTADRSSYNEQFF
J: TRBJ2-3; size: .; D: TRBD1; V: TRBV5-8; DNA: TGTGCCAGCAGCTTTAGGGGGCCCCTGACGCTCACAGATACGCAGTATTTT; CDR3: CASSFRGPLTLTDTQYF
J: TRBJ1-2; size: .; D: .; V: TRBV19; DNA: TGTGCCAGTAGGTTTAACGGGGCCGGGTATGGCTACACCTTC; CDR3: CASRFNGAGYGYTF
J: TRBJ1-1; size: .; D: TRBD1; V: TRBV20-1; DNA: TGCAGTGCCCCTGACAGGGGTTGGGCTTTCTTT; CDR3: CSAPDRGWAFF
J: TRBJ2-7; size: .; D: .; V: TRBV6-6; DNA: TGTGCCAGCAGTTCTTGGACACAACTCTCCTACGAGCAGTACTTC; CDR3: CASSSWTQLSYEQYF
J: TRBJ1-1; size: .; D: .; V: TRBV6-1; DNA: TGTGCCAGCAACAGGGCCAACACTGAAGCTTTCTTT; CDR3: CASNRANTEAFF
J: TRBJ1-1; size: few; D: .; V: TRBV4-3; DNA: TGCGCCAGCAGCCAGGGACCCGTGGGTGGAACTGAAGCTTTCTTT; CDR3: CASSQGPVGGTEAFF
J: TRBJ2-7; size: once; D: .; V: TRBV4-1; DNA: TGCGCCAGCAGCACAGTGCGGGGGCCTTCCTACGAGCAGTACTTC; CDR3: CASSTVRGPSYEQYF
J: TRBJ1-5; size: .; D: .; V: TRBV28; DNA: TGCGCCAGCAGACCCCCCGACCCTAATCAGCCCCAGCATTTT; CDR3: CASRPPDPNQPQHF
J: TRBJ1-5; size: .; D: .; V: TRBV19; DNA: TGTGCCAGTAGGGGGCGGAGGGGCCCAAATCAGCCCCAGCATTTT; CDR3: CASRGRRGPNQPQHF
J: TRBJ2-5; size: .; D: TRBD2; V: TRBV9; DNA: TGTGCCAGCAGCGCGCTAGCGGGGGGAACCCAAGAGACCCAGTACTTC; CDR3: CASSALAGGTQETQYF
J: TRBJ1-2; size: .; D: .; V: TRBV4-2; DNA: TGTGCCAGCAGCCAGCGCGACGGGACTTCTAGGGGCTACACCTTC; CDR3: CASSQRDGTSRGYTF
J: TRBJ2-3; size: .; D: .; V: TRBV7-2; DNA: TGTGCCAGCAGCTTAGCGGGGGGGGCGCAAAGCACAGATACGCAGTATTTT; CDR3: CASSLAGGAQSTDTQYF
J: TRBJ1-1; size: .; D: TRBD1; V: TRBV6-1; DNA: TGTGCCAGCAGTATACAGGGGGTTAACACTGAAGCTTTCTTT; CDR3: CASSIQGVNTEAFF
J: TRBJ1-5; size: once; D: .; V: TRBV30; DNA: TGTGCCTGGGACATGGGAGGGGATCAGCCCCAGCATTTT; CDR3: CAWDMGGDQPQHF
J: TRBJ1-2; size: .; D: .; V: TRBV5-1; DNA: TGCGCCAGCAGCTTGGATCAGGGAAGAGGCTACACCTTC; CDR3: CASSLDQGRGYTF
J: TRBJ1-3; size: few; D: .; V: TRBV18; DNA: TGTGCCAGCTCAGCCGAAAACACCATATATTTT; CDR3: CASSAENTIYF
J: TRBJ2-7; size: .; D: .; V: TRBV30; DNA: TGTGCCTGGAGGACTGACAGGCTCTACGAGCAGTACTTC; CDR3: CAWRTDRLYEQYF
J: TRBJ2-3; size: .; D: .; V: TRBV7-6; DNA: TGTGCCAGCACCCCCCAGACGGGACGCACAGATACGCAGTATTTT; CDR3: CASTPQTGRTDTQYF
J: TRBJ2-3; size: .; D: TRBD2; V: TRBV7-6; DNA: TGTGCCAGCAGCTCATTGCCTGCGGGAGGGCCCGGAGATACGCAGTATTTT; CDR3: CASSSLPAGGPGDTQYF
J: TRBJ1-2; size: .; D: .; V: TRBV7-9; DNA: TGTGCCAGCAGCGATGACAGCAACTATGGCTACACCTTC; CDR3: CASSDDSNYGYTF
J: TRBJ1-1; size: .; D: .; V: TRBV28; DNA: TGTGCCAGCAGTTTAGGGACTGCGAAGCTCTATGAAGCTTTCTTT; CDR3: CASSLGTAKLYEAFF